This T cell receptor beta chain is from a study of siplizumab effects on memory and regulatory T cells. Study-level findings and limits: Alloreactive sequences traceable to unstimulated CD4+ memory cells declined significantly under siplizumab. The study did not confirm that proliferating Tregs from siplizumab cultures were suppressive.

A note on this clone: Its matching antigen is unknown.

The V and J ends lost 1 base and 4 bases respectively, with 8 bases between them. In germline, CDR1 is SGHKS, CDR2 YYEKEE (reference sequence). This CDR3 is 13 amino acids long. Repertoires were generated with immunoSEQ multiplex PCR, while TCRdb's copy carries only in-frame clones and drops some. Of about 100,000 clones listed, more than 85% are singletons. This receptor was taken from a human donor in good health. The chain employs TRBV5-5 and TRBJ1-2; no clear D. The specimen sequenced was CD4+ T cells sorted from blood. The CDR3 DNA is TGTGCCAGCAGCTTGCAATCACTCTATGGCTACACCTTC. Its protein is CASSLQSLYGYTF. Looking up the rest from reference TRBV5-5 and TRBJ1-2 gives the full variable domain: DAGVTQSPTHLIKTRGQQVTLRCSPISGHKSVSWYQQVLGQGPQFIFQYYEKEERGRGNFPDRFSARQFPNYSSELNVNALLLGDSALYLCASSLQSLYGYTFGSGTRLTVV.